The 17 T cell receptor beta chains below all came from one sample that was sequenced in a study of shared clonotypes between healthy human individuals. The repertoire was sequenced with immunoSEQ multiplex PCR; TCRdb's copy has only in-frame clones and lacks some. The sample holds 2.5 million or so clones, around 94% seen once. The material sequenced was naive CD4+ T cells sorted from blood. Subset defined: CD45RA+ positively selected. These receptor sequences come from a man between 18 and 35 years old in good health.

The rearrangement uses TRBV30 and TRBJ2-7; TRBD2 might be the D (5 bases). The CDR3 extends over 15 amino acids. V shed 0 bases and J shed 5 bases, with 17 bases lying between them. Germline CDR1 and CDR2: GTSNPN and SVGIG (reference sequence). This CDR3 reads CAWSVSPRGTNEQYF. As DNA, the CDR3 is TGTGCCTGGAGTGTAAGTCCCCGGGGAACGAACGAGCAGTACTTC.

V and J are TRBV7-2 and TRBJ2-5; 12 bases are shared with TRBD1. The CDR3 covers 16 residues. V shed 4 bases and J 2 bases; nucleotides not matched to a gene: 5. Germline CDR1 SGHTA, CDR2 FQGNSA. The DNA of the CDR3 is TGTGCCAGCAGCTCTTGGGGACAGGGGGCACAAGAGACCCAGTACTTC. Translation gives CASSSWGQGAQETQYF.

The rearrangement links TRBV5-4 to TRBJ2-2, with TRBD2 as a possible D gene (6 bases). The length of the CDR3 is 17 residues. Germline CDR1 and CDR2: SGHNT and YYREEE (reference sequence). V lost 4 bases to trimming and J lost 1 base, with 17 bases between them. CDR3 region: CASSPLGAGRNTGELFF. The CDR3 DNA reads as TGTGCCAGCAGCCCCTTAGGGGCCGGGAGGAACACCGGGGAGCTGTTTTTT.

The sample holds a few counts of this clone. The chain links TRBV30 to TRBJ1-1; TRBD1 matches 8 bases. The germline CDR1 and CDR2 sequences are GTSNPN and SVGIG (reference sequence). CDR3 length: 15 residues. V lost 0 bases and J lost 8; bases outside the gene matches: 11. The CDR3 DNA follows: TGTGCCTGGAGTGTACGGAGCAGGGGGCGGGAGGAAGCTTTCTTT. Translated: CAWSVRSRGREEAFF. The whole variable domain, remainder taken from reference TRBV30 and TRBJ1-1, is SQTIHQWPATLVQPVGSPLSLECTVEGTSNPNLYWYRQAAGRGLQLLFYSVGIGQISSEVPQNLSASRPQDRQFILSSKKLLLSDSGFYLCAWSVRSRGREEAFFGQGTRLTVV.

In the case of this clone: Other DNA sequences of this sample code for an identical CDR3. The chain recombines TRBV5-1 with TRBJ2-5; D call uncertain. The CDR3 has 12 amino acids. V was trimmed by 2 bases and J by 5 bases, leaving 7 bases between them. Germline CDR1 is SGHRS and CDR2 is YFSETQ. The CDR3: CASSLLEETQYF. In DNA, the CDR3 is TGCGCCAGCAGCTTATTGGAGGAGACCCAGTACTTC.

V and J are TRBV7-2 and TRBJ1-5; TRBD1 is a possible D gene (5 bases). Germline V gives CDR1 SGHTA, CDR2 FQGNSA. The CDR3 consists of 15 residues. Trimming took 1 base from V and 7 from J, leaving 14 bases between them. The CDR3 DNA is TGTGCCAGCAGCTTAGGTGGGGGAGCGGAACAGCCCCAGCATTTT. It is translated as CASSLGGGAEQPQHF.

J is TRBJ2-7 and V is TRBV4-3, with 9 bases that match TRBD1. Germline V lookup: CDR1 LGHNA, CDR2 YSLEER. After removal of 0 bases from V and 4 bases from J, the junction contained 7 bases not matched to a gene. The CDR3 is 16 residues long. In DNA form, the CDR3 reads TGCGCCAGCAGCCAAGATCAGGGGACAGGGTTTTACGAGCAGTACTTC. Translation gives CASSQDQGTGFYEQYF.

The rearrangement links TRBV6-5 to TRBJ2-1; unclear D gene. The CDR3 runs 15 residues. Germline values: CDR1 MNHEY, CDR2 SVGAGI. With 6 bases removed from V and 1 base from J, the gap between germline ends came to 13 bases. CDR3 amino acids: CASSLHDGSYNEQFF. DNA for the CDR3: TGTGCCAGCAGCCTTCACGACGGATCCTACAATGAGCAGTTCTTC.

V usage is TRBV9 and J usage is TRBJ1-2; 8 bases agree with TRBD1. Trimming cost V 0 bases and J 7 bases; bases outside gene matches: 14. Germline V gene data show CDR1 as SGDLS and CDR2 as YYNGEE. This CDR3 is 17 amino acids long. CDR3 sequence (DNA): TGTGCCAGCAGCGTAGAAGGAGGCAGCAGGGGGCGAAGTGGCTACACCTTC. Amino acid sequence: CASSVEGGSRGRSGYTF.

The rearrangement links TRBV7-9 to TRBJ2-2, with a tentative D call TRBD2 (6 bases). Germline V CDR1 and CDR2: SEHNR, FQNEAQ (reference sequence). CDR3 length equals 15 residues. Trimming cost V 4 bases and J 4 bases, with 13 bases left between them. Here the CDR3 DNA reads TGTGCCAGCAGCTCGAGGGACTGGGGCACCGGGGAGCTGTTTTTT. It yields the protein CASSSRDWGTGELFF.

CDR3 in amino acids: CAWSDPLKNYGYTF. CDR3 coding DNA: TGTGCCTGGAGTGACCCCCTTAAAAACTATGGCTACACCTTC. The V gene is TRBV30, the J gene TRBJ1-2; no reliable D call. The CDR3 has 14 residues. The V gene lost 1 base and the J gene lost 2 bases, with 11 bases spanning the gap. CDR1 and CDR2 (germline): GTSNPN, SVGIG (reference sequence).

V usage is TRBV19 and J usage is TRBJ2-1, with TRBD2 identical over 8 bases. The CDR3 sequence is 15 residues long. Germline V gene sequence: CDR1 LNHDA, CDR2 SQIVND (reference sequence). J was trimmed by 7 bases and V by 0 bases; bases with no gene match: 5. Here the CDR3 reads CASSIDSGKSNEQFF. The DNA for the CDR3 is TGTGCCAGTAGTATAGATAGCGGGAAGAGTAATGAGCAGTTCTTC.

The chain recombines TRBV29-1 with TRBJ1-2; a weak D match, TRBD1 (5 bases). Looked up from germline, CDR1 is SQVTM and CDR2 is ANQGSEA. This CDR3 is 16 amino acids long. V lost 5 bases to trimming and J lost 5 bases, with 24 bases between them. The CDR3 DNA reads as TGCAGCGTTAAAGGGACCATCGGGCCCCTGGGGTATGGCTACACCTTC. Translated: CSVKGTIGPLGYGYTF.

This clone was seen a single time. A read error may account for a junction end that differs from germline. This chain connects TRBV7-7 to TRBJ2-1, with D unresolved. CDR1 is SSHAT, CDR2 FNYEAQ, per germline (reference sequence). This CDR3 comprises 13 residues. DNA for the CDR3: TGTGCTAGCAGCTTAGCCCTATCCGCCGAGCAGTTCTTC. Encoded protein: CASSLALSAEQFF.

CDR3 protein: CASSFQTSGSYEQYF. Here the CDR3 DNA reads TGTGCCAGCAGTTTTCAGACTAGCGGATCCTACGAGCAGTACTTC. This chain links TRBV28 with TRBJ2-7, with TRBD2 matching over 9 bases. CDR1 MDHEN and CDR2 SYDVKM come from the germline V gene. Trimming took 3 bases from V and 1 from J; bases not matched to a gene: 4. This CDR3 is built from 15 residues. Full variable domain (outside the CDR3, taken from reference TRBV28 and TRBJ2-7): DVKVTQSSRYLVKRTGEKVFLECVQDMDHENMFWYRQDPGLGLRLIYFSYDVKMKEKGDIPEGYSVSREKKERFSLILESASTNQTSMYLCASSFQTSGSYEQYFGPGTRLTVT.

This chain links TRBV30 with TRBJ1-2, with D perhaps TRBD1 (6 bases). V lost 5 bases and J 8 bases, leaving 21 bases between the germline ends. There are 14 residues in the CDR3. CDR1 and CDR2 (germline): GTSNPN, SVGIG (reference sequence). The CDR3 bases are TGTGCCTGGGCGGCACAGGGAGGTGTTGGCGGCTACACCTTC. This gives the protein CAWAAQGGVGGYTF.

The chain has TRBV7-2 and TRBJ2-1; TRBD2 matches 7 bases. The CDR3 sequence is 17 residues long. J lost 4 bases, V lost 6 bases, and 15 bases had no gene match. Germline CDR1 SGHTA, CDR2 FQGNSA. The CDR3 bases are TGTGCCAGCAGACAACACTCGGCTAGCGGAGCTTACAATGAGCAGTTCTTC. Amino acids: CASRQHSASGAYNEQFF.